Here is one T cell receptor (beta chain) with its context. This clonotype appeared many times. No antigen is known for it. No qualities accompany the bases; no much larger clone lies one base away. The TCR beta CDR3 regions were amplified from RNA transcripts. The first round of RT-PCR for the TCR CDR3 was performed with the HTBI primer set and the Qiagen OneStep RT-PCR kit. A second multiplex PCR round built the libraries, followed by size selection and purification. Paired-end sequencing of the libraries was performed with 100 bp reads on an Illumina HiSeq2000. In the original analysis: SOAPnuke was used to process the raw data, removing reads that contained adapters or uncalled bases, had a mean Phred below 15, or lacked an exact match to the constant primer or identifier. COPE v1.2.5 was used to merge the high-quality paired reads, and each unique nucleotide sequence was defined as a clonotype. MiTCR v1.1 was used to align clonotypes to the IMGT TRBV, TRBD and TRBJ reference segments. The analysis was restricted to V-J combinations with a frequency above 0.0001, which together covered 99% to 99.2% of the repertoires. The TCS score was defined as F50 (clonal expansion) divided by E x V (chaos), with BLOSUM62-based TCRdist calculated between CDR3 peptides within each V-J. Welch's t-statistics and random forest reduced around 520 V-J features to 13, which were used in a naive Bayes classifier (R e1071). The raw public data were reprocessed by TCRdb itself: fastp quality trimming at Q25, MiXCR clonotype calling, in-frame beta chains only. Rows with one shared CDR3 protein collapse into an entry with the most common genes and DNA. In this record, the V and J calls reflect TCRdb's handling and not the investigators' own analysis. Within this sample are hundreds of thousands of distinct CDR3 sequences, with roughly 15% of them counted one time only. The ten largest clones add up to approximately 12% of the sample.

Ophthalmopathy patients had moderately to severely active disease, with a Clinical Activity Score of 3 or more, a NOSPECS grade of 4 or more, and a disease duration of less than 3 months. The study excluded patients with uncontrolled infections, other autoimmune diseases, pregnancy or lactation. Clinical symptoms, serum thyroxine and TRAb, thyroid ultrasound, and orbital computed tomography formed the basis for the diagnoses. Ficoll-Paque density gradient centrifugation was used to isolate PBMCs from approximately 10 ml of fresh peripheral blood. Total RNA was extracted using Trizol reagent, and RNA quality was assessed on an Agilent 2100 Bioanalyzer. The data were taken from a study of T cells in Graves' hyperthyroidism and ophthalmopathy (dated by TCRdb to the late 2010s). In terms of the full investigation: Peripheral blood was collected at initial diagnosis, before any treatment. To identify TCR V-J signatures that set the groups apart, the researchers used a discovery cohort of 90 to 100 patients, made up of roughly 40 with Graves' ophthalmopathy and 55 to 65 with stable Graves' hyperthyroidism. Prospective prediction of ophthalmopathy was tested in an independent validation cohort of fewer than 20 hyperthyroidism patients and 17 patients who later progressed to ophthalmopathy. For training and testing, the 95 to 100 patients in the discovery cohort were randomly divided in a 7:3 ratio. In more than five Graves' hyperthyroidism patients, the study also compared T-cell repertoires from thyroid tissue with T-cell repertoires from blood. Once sampling was done, hyperthyroidism patients were given methimazole at a starting dose of 30 mg daily, whereas ophthalmopathy patients were given high-dose intravenous methylprednisolone. According to the paper, TCR Vbeta CDR3 sequencing was carried out on 135 peripheral blood samples, which came from 40 to 45 ophthalmopathy, 80 or so hyperthyroidism and roughly 17 progressor patients. What the study reported, not specific to this receptor: A 13 V-J signature model separated ophthalmopathy from stable hyperthyroidism, with just over 85% sensitivity and approximately 81% specificity in cross-validation and 80%/75% in testing. Blood samples also contained most of the expanded thyroid clonotypes (frequency above 0.001), which suggests that blood repertoires may reflect thyroid immune responses. No statistical method was used to set the sample size in advance, and investigators knew the group allocation. In validation, the model predicted progression to ophthalmopathy with 60% to 71% sensitivity and less than 75% specificity, a median of roughly seven months before onset.

Sequenced material: blood. This clonotype originated in a woman aged 50 to 65 with Graves' ophthalmopathy.

The CDR3 sequence is CASSEGKSWLANSPLHF. The DNA sequence follows: TGTGCCAGCAGCGAAGGAAAGAGTTGGTTGGCTAATTCACCCCTCCACTTT. The receptor chain draws on TRBV3-1 and TRBJ1-6; the D segment cannot be called with confidence. The germline V gene (reference sequence) sets CDR1 to LGHDT and CDR2 to YNNKEL. V gives up 5 bases and J gives up 6 bases, and the segment between their germline ends measures 20 bases. The CDR3 covers 17 residues, taking in both the cysteine and the phenylalanine. Left in the record is the CDR3 DNA by itself, 51 bases read in frame from the first base.